This entry describes one TCR beta chain. Profiled with immunoSEQ multiplex PCR; TCRdb holds only in-frame clones, not every one. The sample records nearly 250,000 clones, approximately 86% being singletons. These data belong to a study of blood T cell repertoires in COVID-19. The origin of this receptor is a woman aged 60 to 75 who had recovered from COVID-19. Sequenced input: peripheral blood.

CDR3 nucleotide sequence: TGCGCCAGCCTTTTAGGGTTGGGCCTACAGGGGCCGACTGAAGCTTTCTTT. It translates to CASLLGLGLQGPTEAFF. The rearrangement links TRBV10-1 to TRBJ1-1; 7 nucleotides align to TRBD1. Germline V gene lookup returns CDR1 WNHNN and CDR2 SYGVQD (reference sequence). Germline trimming cut 8 bases from V and 5 bases from J; bases unmatched to any gene: 20. The CDR3 extends over 17 amino acids.